Listed here is a single T cell receptor (beta chain). As processed by the authors: The assay estimated nucleated cells by amplifying reference gene primers. Some clones are missing from TCRdb's copy, which holds only in-frame ones; the method was immunoSEQ multiplex PCR. V and J calls and clone size come straight from that table; D and trimming were deduced from the DNA. The table records 160,000 or so clones, approximately 85% of them present only once. Germline CDR1 is GTSNPN and CDR2 is SVGIG (reference sequence). The CDR3 sequence is 15 residues long. Trimming took 5 bases from V and 2 from J; bases not matched to a gene: 9. The sample belongs to a study of blood T cell repertoires in COVID-19.

The V and J genes are TRBV30 and TRBJ1-3, with TRBD1 matching 7 bases. The TCR originated in a man aged 40-50 years with acute or convalescent COVID-19. Sequenced: peripheral blood. CDR3 bases: TGTGCCTGGGGCCCCAAACAGGGGACTGGAAACACCATATATTTT. It yields the protein CAWGPKQGTGNTIYF. Using reference TRBV30 and TRBJ1-3 for the parts outside the CDR3, the full variable domain is SQTIHQWPATLVQPVGSPLSLECTVEGTSNPNLYWYRQAAGRGLQLLFYSVGIGQISSEVPQNLSASRPQDRQFILSSKKLLLSDSGFYLCAWGPKQGTGNTIYFGEGSWLTVV.